This TCR beta chain was observed in a study of cytomegalovirus exposure and HLA in healthy donors. Study results and limitations: In all likelihood, a cluster of highly shared sequence variants was a sequencing artifact.

To note about this clone: Antigen: not known.

PCR involved 60 Vbeta and 13 Jbeta primers. Assay: immunoSEQ multiplex PCR; the TCRdb copy retains only in-frame clones and omits some. The sample holds tens of thousands of clones. The V end lost 0 bases, the J end lost 0 bases, and 4 bases lay between the germline ends. The germline gives CDR1 SGHKS, CDR2 YYEKEE (reference sequence). This CDR3 contains 14 residues. The rearrangement joins TRBV5-5 to TRBJ1-5; no definite D call. The TCR originated in a male donor in good health and CMV-seropositive. The sequencing input was PBMCs. The CDR3 sequence: CASSLGHSNQPQHF. The CDR3 region has the DNA TGTGCCAGCAGCTTGGGTCATAGCAATCAGCCCCAGCATTTT.